This TCR beta chain comes out of a study of shared T cell receptors in the human thymus. Profiled with immunoSEQ multiplex PCR; TCRdb holds only in-frame clones, not every one. Among about 610,000 clones listed, around 89% were seen once. The germline V gene has CDR1 SGHNT and CDR2 YYREEE (reference sequence). CDR3 length: 16 residues. The trim removed 0 bases at V and 3 bases at J, leaving 4 bases unmatched. This sample was shared with a second study, whose subject was human thymus T cells. As that study records: Finnish infants who were healthy and having corrective surgery for congenital heart defects made up the donors. From resections taken during corrective heart surgery, the thymus tissue was obtained. The related literature has documented a marked overlap of thymic repertoires among unrelated individuals.

What was sequenced was thymocytes. This clonotype was obtained from a boy under two years old with a congenital heart defect. This chain connects TRBV5-4 to TRBJ2-3; 10 nucleotides line up with TRBD1. The CDR3 bases are TGTGCCAGCAGCTTGGCAGACAGGGGGCCTACAGATACGCAGTATTTT. Translated, it gives CASSLADRGPTDTQYF.